The present T cell receptor (beta chain) was sequenced within a study of radiotherapy plus CTLA-4 blockade in lung cancer. Some clones are missing from TCRdb's copy, which holds only in-frame ones; the method was immunoSEQ multiplex PCR. The sample holds tens of thousands of clones, around 87% seen once. Study-wide results and limits: Clones of tumor-derived TCRs expanded in blood after radiotherapy plus ipilimumab.

From germline, CDR1 is LNHDA and CDR2 SQIVND (reference sequence). The CDR3 is 14 amino acids. Trimming removed 7 bases at V and 4 bases at J, with 13 bases between. In its sample, this clone was seen a few times. Its antigen is unknown. The source material was peripheral blood, sampled from a patient treated with radiotherapy plus ipilimumab. This TCR was sampled from a human donor with non-small cell lung cancer who had stable disease on radiotherapy plus ipilimumab. The rearrangement links TRBV19 to TRBJ2-2, with D possibly TRBD1 on 5 matching bases. DNA for the CDR3: TGTGCCAGTAATCCGAGACAGCTCACCGGGGAGCTGTTTTTT. Translation: CASNPRQLTGELFF.